The rows below give T cell receptor beta chains drawn from one sample of a study of cytomegalovirus exposure and HLA in healthy donors. The protocol was immunoSEQ multiplex PCR, while the TCRdb copy is restricted to in-frame clones and leaves out a portion. The table has roughly 130,000 clones, roughly 70% seen once. Sequenced sample: PBMCs. These receptors were taken from a man between 35 and 55 years old in good health and CMV-seropositive. Each CDR3 is given with its conserved first and last residue. A D gene is named only where the DNA matches it firmly. The size of a clone is reported for some rows only, either as once, few or many, or as a class for expanded clones.

.	.	TRBV5-6	TRBJ2-2	TGTGCCAGCAGCCCCCGACAGAAGCGTTACACCGGGGAGCTGTTTTTT	CASSPRQKRYTGELFF
.	few	TRBV27	TRBJ1-4	TGTGCCAGCAGTTATGGGTTAAGGGGTGATGAAAAACTGTTTTTT	CASSYGLRGDEKLFF
.	once	TRBV6-1	TRBJ1-1	TGTGCCAGCAGTGAAGACGGGGCACGCGGGGGAGCTTTCTTT	CASSEDGARGGAFF
TRBD1	.	TRBV19	TRBJ1-2	TGTGCCAGTAGACCCGAGGGGGCGCGGGGCTATGGCTACACCTTC	CASRPEGARGYGYTF
TRBD2	once	TRBV28	TRBJ2-7	TGTGCCAGCAGGCTAGCGGGACCTACCTACGAGCAGTACTTC	CASRLAGPTYEQYF
.	.	TRBV14	TRBJ2-5	TGTGCCAGCAGCCAGAACACTGGACCTCAGGGGACCCAGTACTTC	CASSQNTGPQGTQYF
TRBD1	.	TRBV29-1	TRBJ2-1	TGCAGCGTTTGGACAGGGGACTACAATGAGCAGTTCTTC	CSVWTGDYNEQFF
TRBD1	.	TRBV5-1	TRBJ2-1	TGCGCCACCGGAGGTGGACAGGGGTGGGATGAGCAGTTCTTC	CATGGGQGWDEQFF
.	.	TRBV7-9	TRBJ2-5	TGTGCCAGCAGCTCCGTTCTAGCCGGGCTCGCGGAGACCCAGTACTTC	CASSSVLAGLAETQYF
TRBD1	.	TRBV11-2	TRBJ2-2	TGTGCCAGCAGGTTCCCGGGACAGACCAAGGCCGGGGAGCTGTTTTTT	CASRFPGQTKAGELFF
TRBD2	once	TRBV27	TRBJ2-5	TGTGCCAGCAGCCAAGGCCGACTAGCGGCCCAAGAGACCCAGTACTTC	CASSQGRLAAQETQYF
.	few	TRBV7-9	TRBJ1-4	TGTGCCAGCAGCTCTAGGAGACAGAGAGCAACTAATGAAAAACTGTTTTTT	CASSSRRQRATNEKLFF
.	once	TRBV6-6	TRBJ1-4	TGTGCCAGCAGTTATATCAGGGCAACTAATGAAAAACTGTTTTTT	CASSYIRATNEKLFF
TRBD1	.	TRBV27	TRBJ1-6	TGTGCCAGCAGTCCGCGGGACAGGAGCAATTCACCCCTCCACTTT	CASSPRDRSNSPLHF